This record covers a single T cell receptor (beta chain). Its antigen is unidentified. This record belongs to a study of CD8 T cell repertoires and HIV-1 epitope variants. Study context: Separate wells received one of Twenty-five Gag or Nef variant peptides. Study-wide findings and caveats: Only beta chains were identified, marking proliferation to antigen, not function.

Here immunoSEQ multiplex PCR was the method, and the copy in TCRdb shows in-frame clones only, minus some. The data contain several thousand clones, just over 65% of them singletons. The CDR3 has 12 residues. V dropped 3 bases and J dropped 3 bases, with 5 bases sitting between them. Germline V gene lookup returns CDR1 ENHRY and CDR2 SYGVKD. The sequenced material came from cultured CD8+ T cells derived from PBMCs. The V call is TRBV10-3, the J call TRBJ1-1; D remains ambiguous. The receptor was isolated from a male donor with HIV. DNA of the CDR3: TGTGCCATCAGTGACATCGACACTGAAGCTTTCTTT. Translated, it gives CAISDIDTEAFF.